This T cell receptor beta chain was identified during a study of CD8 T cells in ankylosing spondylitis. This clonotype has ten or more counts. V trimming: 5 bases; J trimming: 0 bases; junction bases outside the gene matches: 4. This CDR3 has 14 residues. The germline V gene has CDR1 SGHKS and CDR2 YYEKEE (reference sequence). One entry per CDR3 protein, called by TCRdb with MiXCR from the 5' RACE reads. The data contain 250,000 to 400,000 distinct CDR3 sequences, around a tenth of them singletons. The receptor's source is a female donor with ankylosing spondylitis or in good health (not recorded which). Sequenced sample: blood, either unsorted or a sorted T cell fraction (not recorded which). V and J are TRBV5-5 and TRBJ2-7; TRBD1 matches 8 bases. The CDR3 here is CASSWDRSSYEQYF. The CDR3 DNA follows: TGTGCCAGCAGTTGGGACAGGAGCTCCTACGAGCAGTACTTC.